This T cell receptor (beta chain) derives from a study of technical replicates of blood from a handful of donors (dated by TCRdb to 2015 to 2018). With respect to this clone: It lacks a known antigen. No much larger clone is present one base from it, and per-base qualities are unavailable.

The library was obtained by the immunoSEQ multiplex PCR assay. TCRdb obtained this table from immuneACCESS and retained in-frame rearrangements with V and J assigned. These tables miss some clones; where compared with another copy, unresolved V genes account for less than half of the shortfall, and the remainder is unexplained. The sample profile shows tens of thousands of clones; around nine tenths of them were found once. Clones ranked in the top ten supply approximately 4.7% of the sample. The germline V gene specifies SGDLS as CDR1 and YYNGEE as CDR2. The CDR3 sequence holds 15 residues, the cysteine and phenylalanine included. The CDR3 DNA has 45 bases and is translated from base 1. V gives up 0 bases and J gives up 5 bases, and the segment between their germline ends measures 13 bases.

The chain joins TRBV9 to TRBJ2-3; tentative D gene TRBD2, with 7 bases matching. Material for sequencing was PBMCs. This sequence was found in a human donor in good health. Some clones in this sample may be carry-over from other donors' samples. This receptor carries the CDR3 CASSVGGGAQDTQYF. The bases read TGTGCCAGCAGCGTAGGAGGGGGGGCCCAAGATACGCAGTATTTT.